The 13 T cell receptor beta chains given below trace back to one sample, sequenced in a study of cytomegalovirus exposure and HLA in healthy donors. The PCR used 60 Vbeta and 13 Jbeta primers. TCRdb's copy holds only in-frame clones and misses some; the assay was immunoSEQ multiplex PCR. The sample lists approximately 130,000 clones; roughly three quarters were seen once. The specimen sequenced was PBMCs. The receptors derive from a male donor in good health and CMV-seronegative.

This clone is a singleton in its sample. V gene TRBV6-1 combines with J gene TRBJ2-2; D unresolved. The CDR3 extends over 15 amino acids. The V gene's germline CDR1 is MNHNS and CDR2 SASEGT. V was trimmed by 2 bases and J by 7 bases, leaving 14 bases between them. CDR3 loop: CASSELARLGGELFF. CDR3 DNA sequence: TGTGCCAGCAGTGAACTCGCCAGGCTCGGCGGGGAGCTGTTTTTT.

The sample holds one count of this clone. CDR3 nucleotides: TGTGCCAGCAGCTTAGAGCAGGGGGTAGGTCAGCCCCAGCATTTT. It yields the protein CASSLEQGVGQPQHF. This chain uses TRBV7-8 with TRBJ1-5, with 7 bases that match TRBD1. Germline loops: CDR1 SGHVS, CDR2 FQNEAQ. CDR3 size: 15 residues. The V and J ends lost 1 base and 6 bases, in that order; junction bases with no gene match: 6.

This chain connects TRBV7-8 to TRBJ1-5; D is unclear. Trimming took off 1 base at V and 2 bases at J, with 12 bases between the two ends. In germline, CDR1 is SGHVS, CDR2 FQNEAQ. The CDR3 runs 16 residues. This CDR3 is CASSLVWRIGNQPQHF. DNA for the CDR3: TGTGCCAGCAGCTTAGTGTGGAGGATAGGCAATCAGCCCCAGCATTTT.

The chain links TRBV7-9 to TRBJ1-2; 8 bases match TRBD1. In germline, CDR1 is SEHNR, CDR2 FQNEAQ (reference sequence). With V trimmed by 5 bases and J by 2 bases, 1 base remained unmatched. CDR3 length: 13 amino acids. The CDR3 sequence is CASSRDRNYGYTF. CDR3 nucleotides: TGTGCCAGCAGCCGGGACAGGAACTATGGCTACACCTTC.

J is TRBJ1-4 and V is TRBV11-3, with 9 bases matching TRBD1. Germline CDR1 and CDR2: SGHNT and YENEEA. The CDR3 sequence is 15 residues long. J was trimmed by 7 bases and V by 5 bases; bases with no gene match: 8. The chain's CDR3 is CASSLYRGRGEKLFF. CDR3 bases: TGTGCCAGCAGCCTTTACAGGGGGCGGGGTGAAAAACTGTTTTTT.

The rearrangement uses TRBV29-1 and TRBJ2-3; D remains unclear. Germline-derived CDR1 and CDR2 are SQVTM and ANQGSEA. The CDR3 has 15 amino acids. Trimming cost V 7 bases and J 4 bases, with 21 bases left between them. CDR3: CSAESGQTRSDTQYF. In DNA form, the CDR3 reads TGCAGCGCTGAGAGTGGGCAGACCCGCTCAGATACGCAGTATTTT.

This chain joins TRBV9 and TRBJ2-3; D may be TRBD2 (7 bases). Germline V gives CDR1 SGDLS, CDR2 YYNGEE. V was clipped by 7 bases and J by 5 bases, with 20 bases between them. This CDR3 has 15 amino acids. CDR3 amino acids: CASGAGEGGLDTQYF. CDR3 coding DNA: TGTGCCAGCGGGGCTGGGGAGGGGGGGCTAGATACGCAGTATTTT. Full variable domain (outside the CDR3, taken from reference TRBV9 and TRBJ2-3): DSGVTQTPKHLITATGQRVTLRCSPRSGDLSVYWYQQSLDQGLQFLIQYYNGEERAKGNILERFSAQQFPDLHSELNLSSLELGDSALYFCASGAGEGGLDTQYFGPGTRLTVL.

This clone has just a few counts. This sequence joins TRBV10-3 and TRBJ1-1, with TRBD1 identical over 8 bases. CDR1 and CDR2 (germline): ENHRY, SYGVKD. The CDR3 runs 15 residues. V lost 0 bases to trimming and J lost 1 base; unmatched junction nucleotides: 1. In DNA form, the CDR3 reads TGTGCCATCAGTGAGTCGGACAGGGCGAACACTGAAGCTTTCTTT. Its translation: CAISESDRANTEAFF.

J is TRBJ2-7 and V is TRBV4-1; 11 nucleotides align to TRBD2. This CDR3 spans 17 amino acids. V trimming: 4 bases; J trimming: 2 bases; junction bases outside the gene matches: 10. Per germline, CDR1 MGHRA and CDR2 YSYEKL. The CDR3 region is CASSPGGLAGGPYEQYF. CDR3 sequence (DNA): TGCGCCAGCAGCCCCGGGGGCCTAGCGGGGGGCCCCTACGAGCAGTACTTC.

This clone showed up just a few times. The chain employs TRBV6-5 and TRBJ1-1; D gene unclear. Deletions cut 6 bases from V and 3 bases from J, with 11 bases between. The CDR3 is 13 residues long. Germline CDR1 reads MNHEY; CDR2 reads SVGAGI. CDR3: CASSSGEYTEAFF. The CDR3 DNA reads as TGTGCCAGCAGCTCCGGTGAATACACTGAAGCTTTCTTT.

This CDR3 reads CAWSVGRQGWTEAFF. DNA for the CDR3: TGTGCCTGGAGTGTTGGTAGGCAGGGGTGGACTGAAGCTTTCTTT. This chain links TRBV30 with TRBJ1-1; a weak D match, TRBD1 (6 bases). Trimming stripped 0 bases from V and 5 bases from J, with 16 bases between. The CDR3 extends over 15 amino acids. Germline V gives CDR1 GTSNPN, CDR2 SVGIG (reference sequence).

The chain links TRBV6-1 to TRBJ2-5; D is possibly TRBD2 (5 bases). This CDR3 contains 12 residues. Germline V gene lookup returns CDR1 MNHNS and CDR2 SASEGT. The V end was cut by 6 bases, the J end by 7 bases, with 12 bases between. CDR3 bases: TGTGCCAGCAGCCAGGACCGGGGGACCCAGTACTTC. Its protein product is CASSQDRGTQYF.

This rearrangement joins TRBV30 to TRBJ2-7; 8 nucleotides line up with TRBD1. V was pared by 2 bases and J by 7 bases, with 7 bases of the junction left unmatched. The CDR3 totals 13 residues. Germline-derived CDR1 and CDR2 are GTSNPN and SVGIG (reference sequence). CDR3 sequence reads: CAWSIQGAREQYF. As DNA, the CDR3 is TGTGCCTGGAGTATCCAGGGGGCTAGGGAGCAGTACTTC.